This entry features one TCR beta chain sequence. The antigen remains unidentified. Via MiXCR, TCRdb re-called the 5' RACE reads, giving one row per CDR3 protein. This repertoire shows about 25,000 distinct CDR3 sequences, 5.5% to 8.5% found once; its top ten account for roughly an eighth. This sample is drawn from a study of spatial heterogeneity in lung cancer. The study's findings and limits: Compared with follow-up, resection was when ubiquitous expanded tumor TCRs appeared in blood more.

CDR1 MNHEY and CDR2 SMNVEV come from the germline V gene (reference sequence). Trimming took 1 base from V and 0 from J, leaving 10 bases between them. The CDR3 covers 16 residues. As to time point: sample taken at primary tumor resection. Sequencing was performed on whole RNA extracted from tumor and nontumor lung tissue, or from frozen PBMC, and the material was left unsorted. About 73 TRACERx patients with early, untreated non-small cell lung cancer donated samples. The TCR comes from a male donor with early-stage non-small cell lung cancer. V gene TRBV27 combines with J gene TRBJ1-5; D is unresolved. Sample: PBMCs, taken at surgery. The CDR3 protein is CASSLLGGNSNQPQHF. The CDR3 DNA is TGTGCCAGCAGTTTATTGGGCGGCAATAGCAATCAGCCCCAGCATTTT.